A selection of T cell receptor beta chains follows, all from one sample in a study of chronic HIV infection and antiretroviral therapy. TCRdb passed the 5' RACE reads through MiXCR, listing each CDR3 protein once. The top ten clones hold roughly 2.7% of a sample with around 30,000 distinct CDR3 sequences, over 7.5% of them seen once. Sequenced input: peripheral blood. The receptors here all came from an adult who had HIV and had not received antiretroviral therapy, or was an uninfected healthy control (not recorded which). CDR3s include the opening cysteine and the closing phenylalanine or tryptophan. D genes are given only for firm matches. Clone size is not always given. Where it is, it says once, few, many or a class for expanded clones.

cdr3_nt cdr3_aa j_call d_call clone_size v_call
TGTGCCAGCACTAACTACGGGCTTCGGCGGGGCACAGATACGCAGTATTTT CASTNYGLRRGTDTQYF TRBJ2-3 . many TRBV28
TGTGCCAGCACAAGACAGGGGGTTCCTGGAAACACCATATATTTT CASTRQGVPGNTIYF TRBJ1-3 TRBD1 many TRBV2
TGTGCCAGCAGCTTTTATTACGGGGGGATGAATGAGCAGTTCTTC CASSFYYGGMNEQFF TRBJ2-1 TRBD2 many TRBV5-4
TGTGCCAGCAGCTTAGACAGAAAAGAGACCCAGTACTTC CASSLDRKETQYF TRBJ2-5 . few TRBV7-2
TGCAGTGCTATGCCTGGGACCGCACCTTCTAACTATGGCTACACCTTC CSAMPGTAPSNYGYTF TRBJ1-2 . . TRBV20-1
TGTGCCACCAGCAGAGATAGAGACGACTACGAGCAGTACTTC CATSRDRDDYEQYF TRBJ2-7 . many TRBV15
TGCAGTGCTAACGTCAGGGGGAATAGCGATGAGCAGTTCTTC CSANVRGNSDEQFF TRBJ2-1 TRBD1 many TRBV20-1
TGTGCCAGCGGACTCAGGACAGGCGCAACTAATGAAAAACTGTTTTTT CASGLRTGATNEKLFF TRBJ1-4 TRBD1 . TRBV6-6
TGTGCCAGCAGCCCTACTATTTTGGAGGGGGGCGCAGATACGCAGTATTTT CASSPTILEGGADTQYF TRBJ2-3 . many TRBV11-2
TGCGCCAGCAGCTTGGCCGGGAGCCCCTACGAGCAGTACTTC CASSLAGSPYEQYF TRBJ2-7 . many TRBV5-1
TGTGCCAGCAGCGTAGTAACGGGTAGTGAGCAGTACTTC CASSVVTGSEQYF TRBJ2-7 . few TRBV9
TGTGCCAGCAGCGTAGGACTCGTTAAGACCTACGAGCAGTACTTC CASSVGLVKTYEQYF TRBJ2-7 . few TRBV9
TGTGCCAGCAGCCAAGAGCAGGGCGGTACTGAAGCTTTCTTT CASSQEQGGTEAFF TRBJ1-1 . . TRBV14
TGTGCCAGCAGCTTAGTGCAGGGCAACACTGAAGCTTTCTTT CASSLVQGNTEAFF TRBJ1-1 . . TRBV7-9
TGTGCCAGCAGTGAGAGGGACGCAGGATTCAATCAGCCCCAGCATTTT CASSERDAGFNQPQHF TRBJ1-5 . few TRBV6-1
TGCGCCAGCAGCCAAGGTCGGACTAATGAAAAACTGTTTTTT CASSQGRTNEKLFF TRBJ1-4 . few TRBV4-3
TGCGCCAGCAGCTTGGCCAGGCCAGGGTATTCACCCCTCCACTTT CASSLARPGYSPLHF TRBJ1-6 . few TRBV5-1
TGCGCCAGCAGTGAGTCGACCGGGGTCCTCCGCGAGCAGTACTTC CASSESTGVLREQYF TRBJ2-7 . few TRBV10-1
TGCAGCGGCATCGTCCCGGGACAGGGAGACTATGGCTACACCTTC CSGIVPGQGDYGYTF TRBJ1-2 TRBD1 many TRBV29-1
TGTGCCAGCAGTTTAGTGGTCAGCCTAGAGCGGAACTCCTACAATGAGCAGTTCTTC CASSLVVSLERNSYNEQFF TRBJ2-1 . . TRBV12-3/TRBV12-4
TGTGCCAGCAGCGTAAATCCTTGGCTAGCGGGAGGAAGTGAAGAGACCCAGTACTTC CASSVNPWLAGGSEETQYF TRBJ2-5 TRBD2 few TRBV9
TGCAGCGTGGGGACAGGGAGACATGAGCAGTTCTTC CSVGTGRHEQFF TRBJ2-1 TRBD1 few TRBV29-1
TGTGCCAGCAGCTTTGGACAGCCTTTTGAAAAACTGTTTTTT CASSFGQPFEKLFF TRBJ1-4 . many TRBV7-2
TGTGCCAGCAATCTACGGGGTGAAGGGGAGACCCAGTACTTC CASNLRGEGETQYF TRBJ2-5 . many TRBV12-3/TRBV12-4
TGTGCCAGCAGAGAATCGGCGGGTCCGGCCCTCCACTTT CASRESAGPALHF TRBJ1-6 . few TRBV25-1
TGCAGCGTTGAGGGCAGGGCCAAAAACATTCAGTACTTC CSVEGRAKNIQYF TRBJ2-4 . many TRBV29-1
TGCAGTGCTAGAGGGAGAATAGGTCGCACAGATACGCAGTATTTT CSARGRIGRTDTQYF TRBJ2-3 . . TRBV20-1
TGTGCCAGCAGCTTAGTTCTCGCGGCAGGGGAGACCCAGTACTTC CASSLVLAAGETQYF TRBJ2-5 . many TRBV11-1
TGCAGCGTTGAAGATGTCCGGACAGACAATAGCAATGAGCAGTTCTTC CSVEDVRTDNSNEQFF TRBJ2-1 . few TRBV29-1
TGCGCCAGCACGAATACACAAGAGACCCAGTACTTC CASTNTQETQYF TRBJ2-5 . . TRBV5-1
TGCGCCAGCAGCTCTAGCGGGCGAGACAATGAGCAGTTCTTC CASSSSGRDNEQFF TRBJ2-1 TRBD2 few TRBV5-1
TGTGCCAGCCGGAGTGAGGGGGAGATCTATGGCTACACCTTC CASRSEGEIYGYTF TRBJ1-2 . . TRBV6-2/TRBV6-3
TGCAGCGCCCGGACAGGGGGGACCGGGGAGCTGTTTTTT CSARTGGTGELFF TRBJ2-2 TRBD1 many TRBV29-1
TGTGCCAGCAGCCATCCGGGACGGGTCTACAATGAGCAGTTCTTC CASSHPGRVYNEQFF TRBJ2-1 . many TRBV14
TGTGCCAGCAGCGTAGGGGCAGGGTTTGCGGCTAATGAAAAACTGTTTTTT CASSVGAGFAANEKLFF TRBJ1-4 . . TRBV9
TGTGCCAGTAGTATCGCCGGGACTAGCTCCTACAATGAGCAGTTCTTC CASSIAGTSSYNEQFF TRBJ2-1 TRBD2 many TRBV19
TGTGCCACCCTCCATGGGGGGGTCCAAGAGACCCAGTACTTC CATLHGGVQETQYF TRBJ2-5 TRBD2 many TRBV2
TGCAGCGCAAAGGAGAGGAGTACTGAAGCTTTCTTT CSAKERSTEAFF TRBJ1-1 . many TRBV29-1
TGTGCCAGCAGCCAAGAGCAGGGCCCTAGCACAGATACGCAGTATTTT CASSQEQGPSTDTQYF TRBJ2-3 . many TRBV14
TGTGCCAGCAGTGAATACACAGCCCAAGAGACCCAGTACTTC CASSEYTAQETQYF TRBJ2-5 . many TRBV25-1
TGTGCCATCGGAAGGGGAAACCCAGAGACCCAGTACTTC CAIGRGNPETQYF TRBJ2-5 . few TRBV10-3
TGTGCCAGCAGCCTAACGACAGGAACCTACGAGCAGTACTTC CASSLTTGTYEQYF TRBJ2-7 . . TRBV6-5
TGCAGCGTTGTGAGCAGATTCCAAGAGACCCAGTACTTC CSVVSRFQETQYF TRBJ2-5 . . TRBV29-1
TGTGCCAGCAGCCGGTTTGGGGCAGAAAGAACTGGGGCCAACGTCCTGACTTTC CASSRFGAERTGANVLTF TRBJ2-6 . many TRBV5-5
TGCGCCAGCAGCTTAAGTGGGAAGACAGATACGCAGTATTTT CASSLSGKTDTQYF TRBJ2-3 . many TRBV5-1
TGTGCCAGCAGTTACAGTCGAGACAGGGTTCGTCAGCCCCAGCATTTT CASSYSRDRVRQPQHF TRBJ1-5 TRBD1 many TRBV6-6
TGTGCCAGAAGGACCGGGACAGGGGGCGATCAGCCCCAGCATTTT CARRTGTGGDQPQHF TRBJ1-5 TRBD1 few TRBV5-3